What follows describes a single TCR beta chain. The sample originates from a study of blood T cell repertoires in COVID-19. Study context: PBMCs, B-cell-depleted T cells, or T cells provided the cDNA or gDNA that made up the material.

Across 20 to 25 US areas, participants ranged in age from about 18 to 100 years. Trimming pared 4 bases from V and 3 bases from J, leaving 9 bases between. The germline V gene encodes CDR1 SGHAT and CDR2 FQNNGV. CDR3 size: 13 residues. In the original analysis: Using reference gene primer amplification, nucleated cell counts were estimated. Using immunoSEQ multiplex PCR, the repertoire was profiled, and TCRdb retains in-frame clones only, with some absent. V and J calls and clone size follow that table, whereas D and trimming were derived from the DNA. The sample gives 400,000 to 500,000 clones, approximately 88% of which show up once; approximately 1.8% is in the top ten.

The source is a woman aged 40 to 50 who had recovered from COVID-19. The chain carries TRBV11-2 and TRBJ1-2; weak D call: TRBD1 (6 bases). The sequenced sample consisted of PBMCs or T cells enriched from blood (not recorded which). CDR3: CASSSQGDYGYTF. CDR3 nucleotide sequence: TGTGCCAGCAGCTCACAGGGAGACTATGGCTACACCTTC.